Below, one TCR beta chain is given with its context. Its target is not known. These data belong to a study of cytomegalovirus exposure and HLA in healthy donors. Background on the study: Clustering assigned over 70% of the approximately 400 genotyped donors to the Caucasian-associated ancestry cluster.

Study-wide points: Exclusion applied to some V segments, including TRBV6-2 and TRBV6-3, as they were indistinguishable. Earlier analysis looked at TCR beta V segments, and most were productive about 87% or about 30% of the time. Presence/absence analyses rested on an assumption that sequencing depth was roughly uniform across donors.

This PCR relied on a set of 60 Vbeta primers and 13 Jbeta primers. Only in-frame clones appear in the TCRdb table, and some are missing; sequencing was by immunoSEQ multiplex PCR. The data show around 210,000 clones, 85% seen once. Trimming removed 6 bases at V and 9 bases at J, with 20 bases between. The CDR3 contains 14 residues. From germline, CDR1 is SNHLY and CDR2 FYNNEI. This TCR was recovered from a girl aged 2 to 10 in good health and CMV-seronegative. Source material: PBMCs. The rearrangement joins TRBV2 to TRBJ2-5, with D tentatively TRBD2 (6 bases). CDR3: CASRAASANRAQYF. The CDR3 DNA follows: TGTGCCAGCAGGGCAGCTAGCGCCAATCGCGCCCAGTACTTC.